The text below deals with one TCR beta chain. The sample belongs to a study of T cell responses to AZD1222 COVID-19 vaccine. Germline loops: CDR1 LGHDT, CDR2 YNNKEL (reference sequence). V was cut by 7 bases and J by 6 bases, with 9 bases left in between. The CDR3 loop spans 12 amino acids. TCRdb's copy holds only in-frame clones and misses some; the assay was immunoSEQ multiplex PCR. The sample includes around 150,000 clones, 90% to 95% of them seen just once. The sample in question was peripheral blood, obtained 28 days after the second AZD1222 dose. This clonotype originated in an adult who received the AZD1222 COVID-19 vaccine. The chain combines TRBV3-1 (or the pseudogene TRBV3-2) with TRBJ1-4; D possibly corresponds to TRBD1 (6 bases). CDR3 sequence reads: CASNRGDEKLFF. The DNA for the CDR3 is TGTGCCAGCAATAGGGGGGATGAAAAACTGTTTTTT.